This entry lists 9 T cell receptor beta chains sequenced from one sample in a study of graft-versus-host responses after intestinal transplantation. Their recognized antigens are unknown. The method was immunoSEQ multiplex PCR; TCRdb's version includes in-frame clones alone and lacks a portion of them. Of 95,000 to 150,000 clones in the sample, approximately 96% were seen once. The sample consisted of unstimulated CD8+ T cells sorted from spleen or lymph node cells, taken before intestinal transplant. The receptor source for this set is a human donor who received an intestinal transplant.

V usage is TRBV28 and J usage is TRBJ2-6; possibly TRBD1 for D (5 bases). Germline loops: CDR1 MDHEN, CDR2 SYDVKM. V was shortened by 3 bases and J by 0 bases, with 15 bases between the two germline ends. The CDR3 has 18 amino acids. CDR3 bases: TGTGCCAGCAGTTTGGACACGAACTGGGCCTCTGGGGCCAACGTCCTGACTTTC. Protein product: CASSLDTNWASGANVLTF.

The chain joins TRBV28 to TRBJ1-2; D perhaps matches TRBD1 (6 bases). With 5 bases removed from V and 2 bases from J, the gap between germline ends came to 12 bases. The CDR3 is 14 residues long. CDR1 and CDR2 from the germline V gene are MDHEN and SYDVKM. The CDR3 protein is CASSADSPNYGYTF. The CDR3 region has the DNA TGTGCCAGCAGTGCGGACAGTCCAAACTATGGCTACACCTTC.

In its sample, this clone was seen once. The junction and the germline gene differ at one end; a read error may be behind it. J is TRBJ1-4 and V is TRBV4-3, with 9 bases that match TRBD1. Germline CDR1 and CDR2: LGHNA and YSLEER. This CDR3 region has 13 residues. This CDR3 reads CASSQISGQGFVF. CDR3 coding DNA: TGCGCCAGCAGCCAAATTTCAGGACAGGGGTTTGTTTTT.

V usage is TRBV7-9 and J usage is TRBJ1-1; no clear D gene. Germline values: CDR1 SEHNR, CDR2 FQNEAQ (reference sequence). The CDR3 extends over 12 amino acids. Trimming pared 6 bases from V and 8 bases from J, leaving 13 bases between. CDR3 bases: TGTGCCAGCAGTTTTGACCCACAGGAAGCTTTCTTT. It specifies CASSFDPQEAFF.

The V and J genes are TRBV18 and TRBJ2-5; 9 bases fit TRBD1. With V trimmed by 5 bases and J by 1 base, 2 bases remained unmatched. The CDR3 is made up of 14 amino acids. Germline lookup yields CDR1 KGHSH and CDR2 LQKENI. The CDR3 reads CASSSGQGQETQYF. The CDR3 coding sequence is TGTGCCAGCTCATCGGGACAGGGCCAAGAGACCCAGTACTTC.

This chain links TRBV7-2 with TRBJ1-1; 7 bases are a match to TRBD1. This CDR3 comprises 15 residues. Trimming cost V 5 bases and J 2 bases; bases outside gene matches: 8. Germline V gene data show CDR1 as SGHTA and CDR2 as FQGNSA. The CDR3 region is CASSPRDRVNTEAFF. As DNA, the CDR3 is TGTGCCAGCAGCCCAAGGGACAGAGTTAACACTGAAGCTTTCTTT.

V usage is TRBV15 and J usage is TRBJ2-7, with a tentative D call TRBD1 (6 bases). CDR1 and CDR2 (germline): LNHNV, YYDKDF (reference sequence). V shed 4 bases and J shed 4 bases, with 17 bases lying between them. The CDR3 covers 15 residues. CDR3 sequence (DNA): TGTGCCACCAGCATGGAACGGGACAAACCATACGAGCAGTACTTC. This codes for CATSMERDKPYEQYF. Full variable domain (remainder filled in from reference TRBV15 and TRBJ2-7): DAMVIQNPRYQVTQFGKPVTLSCSQTLNHNVMYWYQQKSSQAPKLLFHYYDKDFNNEADTPDNFQSRRPNTSFCFLDIRSPGLGDTAMYLCATSMERDKPYEQYFGPGTRLTVT.

The V gene is TRBV4-3, the J gene TRBJ2-3; 8 bases match TRBD1. Germline V CDR1 and CDR2: LGHNA, YSLEER. The CDR3 covers 14 residues. V gave up 4 bases and J gave up 5 bases; unmatched junction bases: 5. CDR3 nucleotide sequence: TGCGCCAGCAGCCGCGACAGGGGAGGAGATACGCAGTATTTT. This encodes CASSRDRGGDTQYF.

The V gene is TRBV4-2, the J gene TRBJ2-3; D is possibly TRBD2 (5 bases). Germline CDR1 reads LGHNA; CDR2 reads YNFKEQ. With 3 bases removed from V and 5 bases from J, the gap between germline ends came to 27 bases. The CDR3 has 19 residues. CDR3 sequence: CASSHLRQADYQVGDTQYF. The CDR3 DNA reads as TGTGCCAGCAGCCATTTACGACAAGCCGACTATCAGGTAGGAGATACGCAGTATTTT.